This TCR beta chain is from a study of shared T cell receptors in the human thymus. The V gene's germline CDR1 is SEHNR and CDR2 FQNEAQ (reference sequence). This CDR3 region has 15 residues. V dropped 5 bases and J dropped 8; count of bases not matched to a gene: 7. Profiled with immunoSEQ multiplex PCR; TCRdb holds only in-frame clones, not every one. The repertoire holds some 660,000 clones, 87% seen once, with over 0.008% in the top ten. This sample also appeared in a second study, on human thymus T cells.

This sequence was found in a boy in the first two years of life with a congenital heart defect. The V and J genes are TRBV7-9 and TRBJ2-1; the match to TRBD2 covers 12 bases. Sequences were obtained from thymocytes. The CDR3 is CASSPRLAGVHEQFF. The CDR3 DNA is TGTGCCAGCAGCCCTCGACTAGCGGGAGTGCATGAGCAGTTCTTC. Supplemented by reference TRBV7-9 and TRBJ2-1, the full variable domain reads DTGVSQNPRHKITKRGQNVTFRCDPISEHNRLYWYRQTLGQGPEFLTYFQNEAQLEKSRLLSDRFSAERPKGSFSTLEIQRTEQGDSAMYLCASSPRLAGVHEQFFGPGTRLTVL.